The rows below give T cell receptor beta chains drawn from one sample of a study of cytotoxic CD8 clonotypes in ibrutinib-treated CLL. Profiling relied on immunoSEQ multiplex PCR, and the TCRdb table lists in-frame clones only, not all of them. The data contain about 140,000 clones, around 81% of them seen just once; the ten biggest clones take up 7.5% to 8%. Sequenced here: PBMCs, sampled after 36 months of ibrutinib treatment. These receptors originate from a human donor with chronic lymphocytic leukemia. Both conserved end residues are part of each CDR3. Fields, in order: CDR3 protein, CDR3 DNA, J gene, V gene, D gene, clone size. A D gene is named only where the DNA matches it firmly. Not all rows give a size; the values are once, few, many and, for expanded clones, a class.

CASSSTGSDTQYF	TGCGCCAGCAGCTCAACAGGGTCTGATACGCAGTATTTT	TRBJ2-3	TRBV5-1	.	.
CASDRGQGNTIYF	TGTGCTTCGGACAGGGGGCAAGGAAACACCATATATTTT	TRBJ1-3	TRBV30	TRBD1	.
CASRLELRTGWRRYSNQPQHF	TGTGCAAGTCGCTTAGAGCTCCGTACAGGGTGGAGGAGGTATAGCAATCAGCCCCAGCATTTT	TRBJ1-5	TRBV12-2	.	once
CASSMQGLNQPQHF	TGTGCCAGTAGTATGCAGGGTTTGAATCAGCCCCAGCATTTT	TRBJ1-5	TRBV19	.	.
CASSVETGEYADTQYF	TGTGCCAGCAGCGTAGAGACAGGGGAGTACGCAGATACGCAGTATTTT	TRBJ2-3	TRBV9	TRBD1	.
CASSQRWGQLYGYTF	TGCGCCAGCAGCCAAAGATGGGGACAGTTATATGGCTACACCTTC	TRBJ1-2	TRBV4-1	TRBD1	.
CASQENNEQFF	TGCGCCAGTCAAGAGAACAATGAGCAGTTCTTC	TRBJ2-1	TRBV5-1	.	.
CASSSRRDSISYEQYF	TGTGCCAGCAGCTCAAGACGGGACTCTATCTCCTACGAGCAGTACTTC	TRBJ2-7	TRBV11-1	.	.
CASRQMGRGTEAFF	TGTGCCAGCAGACAGATGGGGCGGGGCACTGAAGCTTTCTTT	TRBJ1-1	TRBV7-8	.	.
CAISERTAYEQYF	TGTGCCATCAGTGAAAGGACAGCCTACGAGCAGTACTTC	TRBJ2-7	TRBV10-3	.	.
CATSSGRTFYGYTF	TGTGCCACCAGCAGCGGTCGCACTTTCTATGGCTACACCTTC	TRBJ1-2	TRBV15	.	.
CASSLSSYEQYF	TGCGCCAGCAGCTTGAGTTCCTACGAGCAGTACTTC	TRBJ2-7	TRBV5-1	.	.
CASSLEGGNTEAFF	TGTGCCAGCTCACTCGAAGGGGGCAACACTGAAGCTTTCTTT	TRBJ1-1	TRBV18	TRBD1	.
CASSLEPGKNTEAFF	TGTGCCAGCAGCTTAGAGCCAGGAAAGAACACTGAAGCTTTCTTT	TRBJ1-1	TRBV7-6	.	.
CASQNGVSSYNEQFF	TGTGCCAGCCAAAACGGGGTAAGCTCCTACAATGAGCAGTTCTTC	TRBJ2-1	TRBV11-2	.	.
CASSLYLYGYTF	TGTGCCAGCAGCTTGTACCTTTATGGCTACACCTTC	TRBJ1-2	TRBV5-5	.	few
CASTEFEGASTDTQYF	TGTGCCAGCACCGAATTTGAGGGGGCTAGCACAGATACGCAGTATTTT	TRBJ2-3	TRBV5-5	TRBD1	.
CASSDGTVKGIVRGNTIYF	TGTGCCAGCAGTGATGGGACAGTCAAAGGTATTGTACGCGGAAACACCATATATTTT	TRBJ1-3	TRBV2	TRBD1	.
CASSSGEPENTIYF	TGCGCCAGCAGTTCAGGGGAACCCGAAAACACCATATATTTT	TRBJ1-3	TRBV10-1	.	.
CASSPRGHDLFF	TGTGCCAGCAGCCCACGAGGGCATGATCTGTTTTTT	TRBJ1-4	TRBV4-2	.	once
CASSLSSAGREKLFF	TGTGCCAGCAGTTTAAGTTCGGCAGGACGGGAAAAACTGTTTTTT	TRBJ1-4	TRBV28	.	.
CASSSGTSGRATQYF	TGTGCCAGTAGTTCGGGGACTAGCGGGAGGGCCACGCAGTACTTC	TRBJ2-7	TRBV19	TRBD2	.
CASSRTGRNQPQHF	TGTGCCAGCTCTCGGACAGGTCGCAATCAGCCCCAGCATTTT	TRBJ1-5	TRBV2	TRBD1	.
CASSFQGLRLGKLFF	TGTGCCAGCAGCTTCCAGGGGCTTAGACTTGGGAAACTGTTTTTT	TRBJ1-4	TRBV7-9	.	.
CASVRQGTYNEQFF	TGTGCCAGCGTACGACAGGGGACTTACAATGAGCAGTTCTTC	TRBJ2-1	TRBV2	TRBD1	.
CASSRTGINEKLFF	TGTGCCAGCTCACGGACAGGGATTAATGAAAAACTGTTTTTT	TRBJ1-4	TRBV18	TRBD1	.
CASRISGSGDNEQFF	TGTGCCAGTAGGATTAGCGGGAGTGGTGACAATGAGCAGTTCTTC	TRBJ2-1	TRBV19	TRBD2	few
CASRREFTGELFF	TGCGCCAGCAGGCGGGAGTTTACCGGGGAGCTGTTTTTT	TRBJ2-2	TRBV5-1	TRBD2	.
CASSQGPNEKLFF	TGTGCCAGCAGCCAGGGACCGAATGAAAAACTGTTTTTT	TRBJ1-4	TRBV7-6	.	.
CASSLTDRGIHGYTF	TGTGCCAGCAGCTTAACGGACAGGGGAATTCATGGCTACACCTTC	TRBJ1-2	TRBV11-1	TRBD1	once
CASSLDDPWTGQETQYF	TGCGCCAGCAGCTTGGATGATCCATGGACGGGCCAAGAGACCCAGTACTTC	TRBJ2-5	TRBV5-1	.	.
CAWSDDRINQPQHF	TGTGCCTGGAGTGATGACAGGATCAATCAGCCCCAGCATTTT	TRBJ1-5	TRBV30	.	.
CASSSWGDLRATQYF	TGTGCCAGCAGCTCGTGGGGCGATCTAAGGGCGACCCAGTACTTC	TRBJ2-5	TRBV7-9	.	.
CASAMPGAGNTEAFF	TGCGCCAGCGCAATGCCCGGGGCAGGGAACACTGAAGCTTTCTTT	TRBJ1-1	TRBV5-1	.	.
CASSQFPAADTEAFF	TGCGCCAGCAGCCAATTCCCAGCCGCGGACACTGAAGCTTTCTTT	TRBJ1-1	TRBV4-1	.	.
CASRQGGSTEQYF	TGTGCCAGCAGACAGGGTGGTTCTACCGAGCAGTACTTC	TRBJ2-7	TRBV28	.	.
CASSLAVRQGSPYEQYF	TGCGCCAGCAGCTTGGCGGTGAGACAGGGCAGCCCCTACGAGCAGTACTTC	TRBJ2-7	TRBV5-1	TRBD1	.
CASSLVGGTAYEQYF	TGTGCCAGCAGCTTAGTAGGTGGGACCGCCTACGAGCAGTACTTC	TRBJ2-7	TRBV5-4	.	.
CATEAGTARTYGYTF	TGTGCCACCGAGGCCGGGACAGCACGCACCTATGGCTACACCTTC	TRBJ1-2	TRBV6-1	TRBD1	.
CASSQDFGAPYEQYF	TGCGCCAGCAGCCAAGATTTCGGGGCCCCCTACGAGCAGTACTTC	TRBJ2-7	TRBV4-1	.	.
CASSPGTYGYTF	TGTGCCAGTAGTCCCGGGACCTATGGCTACACCTTC	TRBJ1-2	TRBV19	.	few
CASSESLAGGINEQFF	TGCGCCAGCAGTGAGTCGCTAGCGGGAGGAATTAATGAGCAGTTCTTC	TRBJ2-1	TRBV10-1	TRBD2	once
CAISESWGHLSQSVEAFF	TGTGCCATCAGTGAGTCTTGGGGACATTTATCGCAGAGTGTTGAAGCTTTCTTT	TRBJ1-1	TRBV10-3	.	.
CASSLKLLETQYF	TGTGCCAGCAGCTTAAAGCTTTTAGAGACCCAGTACTTC	TRBJ2-5	TRBV11-2	.	.
CATTPGGGAGYGYTF	TGCGCCACCACGCCGGGTGGGGGGGCTGGCTATGGCTACACCTTC	TRBJ1-2	TRBV5-1	.	.
CASSLGQGGEKLFF	TGTGCCAGCAGCCTTGGACAGGGTGGTGAAAAACTGTTTTTT	TRBJ1-4	TRBV4-2	TRBD1	.
CASIQGGGAYEQYF	TGTGCCAGCATCCAGGGCGGCGGAGCCTACGAGCAGTACTTC	TRBJ2-7	TRBV5-6	.	.
CASGGGQGPIMNTEAFF	TGTGCCAGCGGGGGGGGACAGGGGCCCATTATGAACACTGAAGCTTTCTTT	TRBJ1-1	TRBV25-1	TRBD1	.
CASSLEGALFF	TGTGCCAGCAGCTTAGAAGGGGCGCTGTTTTTT	TRBJ2-2	TRBV7-8	.	.
CASSLHYEQYF	TGTGCCAGCAGCCTTCACTACGAGCAGTACTTC	TRBJ2-7	TRBV28	.	.
CASQREGSIYEQYF	TGTGCCAGCCAGCGGGAGGGCTCCATCTACGAGCAGTACTTC	TRBJ2-7	TRBV10-3	TRBD2	.
CASSLRQGAFGNTIYF	TGCGCCAGCAGCTTAAGACAGGGGGCTTTTGGAAACACCATATATTTT	TRBJ1-3	TRBV5-1	TRBD1	.
CASSLDGYGYTF	TGTGCCAGCAGCTTAGACGGATATGGCTACACCTTC	TRBJ1-2	TRBV7-9	.	few
CASSRGNGNTIYF	TGTGCCAGCAGCCGAGGGAATGGAAACACCATATATTTT	TRBJ1-3	TRBV7-9	.	.